These 24 T cell receptor beta chains were all obtained from the same sample, sequenced in a study of cytotoxic CD8 clonotypes in ibrutinib-treated CLL. Only in-frame clones appear in the TCRdb table, and some are missing; sequencing was by immunoSEQ multiplex PCR. The table lists around 160,000 clones, more than 65% of them singletons. Material: PBMCs, obtained after 12 months of ibrutinib treatment. These TCRs come from a human donor with chronic lymphocytic leukemia.

The rearrangement uses TRBV28 and TRBJ1-2, with 10 bases aligning to TRBD1. Germline V CDR1 and CDR2: MDHEN, SYDVKM. V was pared by 10 bases and J by 4 bases, with 12 bases of the junction left unmatched. This CDR3 region has 15 residues. CDR3 DNA sequence: TGTGCCACCCGGGACAGGGGCCGGAGGGGCTATGGCTACACCTTC. Amino acid sequence: CATRDRGRRGYGYTF.

The chain links TRBV29-1 to TRBJ2-7; D perhaps matches TRBD1 (6 bases). V lost 7 bases and J 3 bases, leaving 16 bases between the germline ends. Germline CDR1 SQVTM, CDR2 ANQGSEA. The CDR3 is 13 residues long. The CDR3 bases are TGCAGCGCGCAAACGGGACACAGCTACGAGCAGTACTTC. Translated: CSAQTGHSYEQYF.

The chain links TRBV19 to TRBJ1-5; 11 bases are a match to TRBD1. V lost 3 bases, J lost 2 bases, and 9 bases stayed unmatched. The CDR3 totals 18 residues. Per the germline V gene, CDR1 is LNHDA and CDR2 is SQIVND (reference sequence). The CDR3 bases are TGTGCCAGTAGTATCGGGGGACAGGGGGTGAGGGGCAATCAGCCCCAGCATTTT. Translated: CASSIGGQGVRGNQPQHF.

The genes are TRBV6-5 and TRBJ1-3; D remains ambiguous. From germline, CDR1 is MNHEY and CDR2 SVGAGI. The germline V and J ends were trimmed by 0 bases and 2 bases, with 8 bases remaining between them. The CDR3 length is 15 residues. The CDR3 is CASSYSHVPGNTIYF. The CDR3 DNA sequence: TGTGCCAGCAGTTACTCCCATGTCCCTGGAAACACCATATATTTT.

This clone was picked up a small number of times. V is TRBV19 and J is TRBJ2-7; TRBD1 might be the D (6 bases). V lost 3 bases to trimming and J lost 3 bases, with 9 bases between them. Per the germline V gene, CDR1 is LNHDA and CDR2 is SQIVND (reference sequence). This CDR3 spans 13 amino acids. The CDR3 DNA reads TGTGCCAGTAGTATTGGACAGAACTACGAGCAGTACTTC. Amino acids: CASSIGQNYEQYF.

The CDR3 DNA reads TGTGCCAGCGGGGAGGCGGGGGGGTATGGCTACACCTTC. This sequence encodes CASGEAGGYGYTF. The chain couples TRBV7-8 to TRBJ1-2, with a possible D match to TRBD1 (5 bases). V lost 8 bases and J 5 bases, leaving 15 bases between the germline ends. Germline values: CDR1 SGHVS, CDR2 FQNEAQ. The CDR3 is 13 amino acids.

The chain is built from TRBV9 and TRBJ2-7; 8 nucleotides line up with TRBD1. Germline V gene data show CDR1 as SGDLS and CDR2 as YYNGEE. The CDR3 consists of 15 residues. V lost 0 bases and J lost 10; bases outside the gene matches: 12. The CDR3 nucleotides read TGTGCCAGCAGCGTAGGTGGGGACAGGTCAGCGGGTCAGTACTTC. It translates to CASSVGGDRSAGQYF.

The V and J genes are TRBV29-1 and TRBJ1-2; D is uncertain. The CDR3 contains 11 residues. Trimming shortened V by 4 bases and J by 1 base, and 4 bases separated the two germline ends. The germline V gene has CDR1 SQVTM and CDR2 ANQGSEA. The CDR3 sequence is CSVVSNYGYTF. The CDR3 DNA sequence: TGCAGCGTTGTAAGTAACTATGGCTACACCTTC.

The chain is built from TRBV5-1 and TRBJ2-1, with a possible D match to TRBD2 (6 bases). Germline loops: CDR1 SGHRS, CDR2 YFSETQ. The V end lost 0 bases, the J end lost 7 bases, and 14 bases lay between the germline ends. CDR3 length equals 15 residues. CDR3 coding DNA: TGCGCCAGCAGCTTGGAGGGACTCCTTGGGAATGAGCAGTTCTTC. Its protein is CASSLEGLLGNEQFF.

This clone was picked up one time. V gene TRBV18 combines with J gene TRBJ2-7; 8 nucleotides line up with TRBD1. V shed 0 bases and J 0 bases; nucleotides not matched to a gene: 1. The CDR3 is 15 residues long. The germline V gene encodes CDR1 KGHSH and CDR2 LQKENI. CDR3 sequence: CASSPPGTGSYEQYF. The CDR3 DNA sequence: TGTGCCAGCTCACCACCCGGGACAGGCTCCTACGAGCAGTACTTC.

The chain has TRBV2 and TRBJ2-2; D is undetermined. The CDR3 has 12 residues. V dropped 6 bases and J dropped 5 bases, with 7 bases sitting between them. In germline, CDR1 is SNHLY, CDR2 FYNNEI. CDR3 nucleotide sequence: TGTGCCAGCAGACGTACGACCGGGGAGCTGTTTTTT. This gives the protein CASRRTTGELFF.

This chain uses TRBV5-4 with TRBJ1-4; TRBD1 matches at 7 bases. Per the germline V gene, CDR1 is SGHNT and CDR2 is YYREEE (reference sequence). The V and J ends lost 5 bases and 8 bases, in that order; junction bases with no gene match: 9. The CDR3 covers 14 residues. The CDR3 loop reads CASSAGQTEEKLFF. CDR3 coding DNA: TGTGCCAGCAGTGCGGGACAGACCGAGGAAAAACTGTTTTTT. The complete variable domain, with remaining parts taken from reference TRBV5-4 and TRBJ1-4, reads ETGVTQSPTHLIKTRGQQVTLRCSSQSGHNTVSWYQQALGQGPQFIFQYYREEENGRGNFPPRFSGLQFPNYSSELNVNALELDDSALYLCASSAGQTEEKLFFGSGTQLSVL.

The chain combines TRBV18 with TRBJ1-1; D is unresolved. The germline V gene encodes CDR1 KGHSH and CDR2 LQKENI. The length of the CDR3 is 14 residues. V lost 2 bases and J lost 1, with 8 bases in between. The CDR3 nucleotides read TGTGCCAGCTCACCATCCGGCCAGAACACTGAAGCTTTCTTT. Protein product: CASSPSGQNTEAFF.

The DNA for the CDR3 is TGTGCCAGCAGCCGGGAGGCCTACGAGCAGTACTTC. Residues: CASSREAYEQYF. The chain employs TRBV11-2 and TRBJ2-7, with 7 bases that match TRBD2. Per germline, CDR1 SGHAT and CDR2 FQNNGV. CDR3 length: 12 residues. V trimming: 5 bases; J trimming: 2 bases; junction bases outside the gene matches: 0. The whole variable domain, filled in from reference TRBV11-2 and TRBJ2-7, reads EAGVAQSPRYKIIEKRQSVAFWCNPISGHATLYWYQQILGQGPKLLIQFQNNGVVDDSQLPKDRFSAERLKGVDSTLKIQPAKLEDSAVYLCASSREAYEQYFGPGTRLTVT.

The J gene is TRBJ2-7, the V gene TRBV6-5, with TRBD1 matching over 7 bases. V trimming: 5 bases; J trimming: 7 bases; junction bases outside the gene matches: 11. Per the germline V gene, CDR1 is MNHEY and CDR2 is SVGAGI. The CDR3 has 14 residues. The CDR3 loop is CASSHRQGLREQYF. The CDR3 coding sequence is TGTGCCAGCAGTCACAGACAGGGTTTGCGGGAGCAGTACTTC.

V gene TRBV5-1 combines with J gene TRBJ2-1, with TRBD2 matching 12 bases. The CDR3 loop spans 14 amino acids. The trim removed 3 bases at V and 6 bases at J, leaving 1 base unmatched. Germline V gives CDR1 SGHRS, CDR2 YFSETQ. The CDR3: CASSSSGGANEQFF. The CDR3 DNA sequence: TGCGCCAGCAGCTCTAGCGGGGGGGCCAATGAGCAGTTCTTC.

The chain employs TRBV27 and TRBJ1-6; 8 bases match TRBD1. V lost 7 bases, J lost 9 bases, and 8 bases stayed unmatched. Germline V gene data show CDR1 as MNHEY and CDR2 as SMNVEV (reference sequence). This CDR3 has 14 residues. In nucleotides, the CDR3 is TGTGCCAGCAAATTCTCGGACAGGGTTTCACCCCTCCACTTT. Amino acid sequence: CASKFSDRVSPLHF.

This chain joins TRBV10-3 and TRBJ2-7, with D possibly being TRBD2 (5 bases). Germline loops: CDR1 ENHRY, CDR2 SYGVKD. The CDR3 runs 11 residues. The V end lost 7 bases, the J end lost 6 bases, and 10 bases lay between the germline ends. The CDR3 sequence: CAINSRGEQYF. The CDR3, as DNA: TGTGCCATCAATTCCCGGGGCGAGCAGTACTTC.

The rearrangement uses TRBV7-9 and TRBJ2-2, with D uncertain. The CDR3 is 14 amino acids. Germline V lookup: CDR1 SEHNR, CDR2 FQNEAQ (reference sequence). V lost 1 base to trimming and J lost 4 bases, with 7 bases between them. CDR3 nucleotides: TGTGCCAGCAGCTTAGACTTGAGCACCGGGGAGCTGTTTTTT. Its protein product is CASSLDLSTGELFF.

CDR3 residues: CASTLGRRYSNQPQHF. The CDR3 nucleotides are TGTGCCAGCACCCTTGGGCGACGTTATAGCAATCAGCCCCAGCATTTT. V and J are TRBV11-2 and TRBJ1-5; no clear D. The CDR3 consists of 16 residues. The germline V and J ends were trimmed by 7 bases and 0 bases, with 16 bases remaining between them. The germline gives CDR1 SGHAT, CDR2 FQNNGV.

The chain joins TRBV7-2 to TRBJ2-3, with D unresolved. Germline CDR1 and CDR2: SGHTA and FQGNSA. V shed 1 base and J shed 3 bases, with 8 bases lying between them. The CDR3 totals 14 residues. CDR3 region: CASSLGSLTDTQYF. The CDR3 DNA reads TGTGCCAGCAGCTTAGGGTCATTAACAGATACGCAGTATTTT. The full variable domain, completed using reference TRBV7-2 and TRBJ2-3, is GAGVSQSPSNKVTEKGKDVELRCDPISGHTALYWYRQSLGQGLEFLIYFQGNSAPDKSGLPSDRFSAERTGGSVSTLTIQRTQQEDSAVYLCASSLGSLTDTQYFGPGTRLTVL.

This clone showed up just once. The CDR3, as DNA: TGCGCCAGCAGCCAAGTTCCACAAGAGACCCAGTACTTC. It codes for CASSQVPQETQYF. The chain has TRBV4-1 and TRBJ2-5; no definite D call. This CDR3 has 13 amino acids. Trimming cost V 1 base and J 2 bases, with 5 bases left between them. Germline V CDR1 and CDR2: MGHRA, YSYEKL.

This clone was observed a single time. The chain links TRBV11-3 to TRBJ2-3; 8 nucleotides align to TRBD1. CDR3 length equals 14 residues. Germline CDR1 SGHNT, CDR2 YENEEA. V trimming: 8 bases; J trimming: 1 base; junction bases outside the gene matches: 5. CDR3 residues: CASRSGQGTDTQYF. CDR3 nucleotides: TGTGCCAGCCGCTCGGGACAGGGCACAGATACGCAGTATTTT.

The chain recombines TRBV2 with TRBJ2-7; D might be TRBD1 (6 bases). The CDR3 spans 12 residues. V was clipped by 5 bases and J by 6 bases, with 11 bases between them. CDR1 and CDR2 from the germline V gene are SNHLY and FYNNEI. Here the CDR3 DNA reads TGTGCCAGCAGTAGACAGGTTTTCGAGCAGTACTTC. Translation gives CASSRQVFEQYF.